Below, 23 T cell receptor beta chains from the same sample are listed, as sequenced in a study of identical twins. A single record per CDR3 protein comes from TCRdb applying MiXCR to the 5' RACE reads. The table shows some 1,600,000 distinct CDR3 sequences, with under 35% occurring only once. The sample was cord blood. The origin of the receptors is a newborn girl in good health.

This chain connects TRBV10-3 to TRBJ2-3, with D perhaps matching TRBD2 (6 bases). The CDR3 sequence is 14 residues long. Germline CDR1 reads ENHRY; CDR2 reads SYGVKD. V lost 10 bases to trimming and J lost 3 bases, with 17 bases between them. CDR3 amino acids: CARLIPGGTDTQYF. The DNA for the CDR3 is TGTGCCAGACTTATCCCCGGAGGGACAGATACGCAGTATTTT.

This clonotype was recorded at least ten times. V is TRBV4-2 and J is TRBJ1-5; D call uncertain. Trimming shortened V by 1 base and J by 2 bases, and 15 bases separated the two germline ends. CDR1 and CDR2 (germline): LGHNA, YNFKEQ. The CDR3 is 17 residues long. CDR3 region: CASSQGQGRFGNQPQHF. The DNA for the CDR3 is TGTGCCAGCAGCCAAGGTCAAGGGCGGTTCGGCAATCAGCCCCAGCATTTT.

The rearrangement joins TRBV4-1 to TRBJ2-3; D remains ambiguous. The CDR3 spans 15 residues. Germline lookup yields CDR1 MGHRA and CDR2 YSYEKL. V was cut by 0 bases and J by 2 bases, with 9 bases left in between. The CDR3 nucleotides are TGCGCCAGCAGCCAAGAAAGGGCCATCACAGATACGCAGTATTTT. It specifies CASSQERAITDTQYF.

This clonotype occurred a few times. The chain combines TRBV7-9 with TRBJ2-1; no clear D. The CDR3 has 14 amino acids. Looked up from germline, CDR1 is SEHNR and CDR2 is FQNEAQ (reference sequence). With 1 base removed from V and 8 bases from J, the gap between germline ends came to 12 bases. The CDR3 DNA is TGTGCCAGCAGCTTAGATAAAGGTACCGATGAGCAGTTCTTC. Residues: CASSLDKGTDEQFF.

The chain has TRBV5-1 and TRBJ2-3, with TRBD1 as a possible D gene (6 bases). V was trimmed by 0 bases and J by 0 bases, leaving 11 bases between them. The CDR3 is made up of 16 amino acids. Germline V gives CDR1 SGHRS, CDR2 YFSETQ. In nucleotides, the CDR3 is TGCGCCAGCAGCTTGGGTGTCAGGGGTAGCACAGATACGCAGTATTTT. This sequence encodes CASSLGVRGSTDTQYF.

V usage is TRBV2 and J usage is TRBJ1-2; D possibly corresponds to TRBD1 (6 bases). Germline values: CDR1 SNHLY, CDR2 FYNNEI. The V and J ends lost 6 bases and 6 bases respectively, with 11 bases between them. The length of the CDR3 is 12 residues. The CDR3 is CASSQGIDGYTF. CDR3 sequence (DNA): TGTGCCAGCAGCCAGGGGATCGATGGCTACACCTTC.

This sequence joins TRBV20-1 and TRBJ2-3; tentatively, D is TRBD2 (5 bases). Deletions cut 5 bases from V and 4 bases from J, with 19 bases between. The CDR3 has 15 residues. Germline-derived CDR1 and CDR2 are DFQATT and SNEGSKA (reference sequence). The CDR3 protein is CSAPPRTGSPDTQYF. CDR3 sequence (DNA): TGCAGTGCTCCCCCTCGGACGGGGTCGCCAGATACGCAGTATTTT.

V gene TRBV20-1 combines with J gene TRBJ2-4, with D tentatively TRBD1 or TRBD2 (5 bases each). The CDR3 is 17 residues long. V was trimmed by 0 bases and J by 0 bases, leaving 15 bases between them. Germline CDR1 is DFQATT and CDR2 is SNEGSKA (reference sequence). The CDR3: CSARDWGNLGAKNIQYF. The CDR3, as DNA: TGCAGTGCTAGAGATTGGGGGAACTTGGGAGCCAAAAACATTCAGTACTTC.

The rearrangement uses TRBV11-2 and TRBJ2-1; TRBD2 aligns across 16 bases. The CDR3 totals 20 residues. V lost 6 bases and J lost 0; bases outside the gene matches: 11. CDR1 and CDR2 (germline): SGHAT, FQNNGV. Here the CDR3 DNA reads TGTGCCAGCAGACGTCTGCCGGGACTAGCGGGAGGGTACTCCTACAATGAGCAGTTCTTC. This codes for CASRRLPGLAGGYSYNEQFF.

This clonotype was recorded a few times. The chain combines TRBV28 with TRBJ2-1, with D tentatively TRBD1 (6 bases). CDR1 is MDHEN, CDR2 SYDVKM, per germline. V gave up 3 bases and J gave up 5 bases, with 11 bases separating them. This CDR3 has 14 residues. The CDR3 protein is CASSLADRHNEQFF. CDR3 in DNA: TGTGCCAGCAGTTTGGCCGACAGGCACAATGAGCAGTTCTTC.

CDR3 sequence (DNA): TGTGCCAGCATATCCACAGGGGGCTACGAGCAGTACTTC. Translation: CASISTGGYEQYF. J is TRBJ2-7 and V is TRBV7-8, with 8 nucleotides matching TRBD1. The CDR3 loop spans 13 amino acids. V trimming: 7 bases; J trimming: 3 bases; junction bases outside the gene matches: 5. The V gene's germline CDR1 is SGHVS and CDR2 FQNEAQ.

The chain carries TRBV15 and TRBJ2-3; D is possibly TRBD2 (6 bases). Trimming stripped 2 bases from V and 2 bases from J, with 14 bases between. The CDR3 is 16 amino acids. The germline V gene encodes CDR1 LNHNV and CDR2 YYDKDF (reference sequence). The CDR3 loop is CATSRSREPPTDTQYF. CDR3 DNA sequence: TGTGCCACCAGCAGATCCCGGGAGCCCCCCACAGATACGCAGTATTTT.

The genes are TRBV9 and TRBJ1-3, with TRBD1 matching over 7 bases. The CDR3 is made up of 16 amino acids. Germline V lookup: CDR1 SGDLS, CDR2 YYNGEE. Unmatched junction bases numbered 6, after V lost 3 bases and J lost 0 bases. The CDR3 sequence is CASSGDRPDSGNTIYF. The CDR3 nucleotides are TGTGCCAGCAGCGGGGACAGACCTGACTCTGGAAACACCATATATTTT.

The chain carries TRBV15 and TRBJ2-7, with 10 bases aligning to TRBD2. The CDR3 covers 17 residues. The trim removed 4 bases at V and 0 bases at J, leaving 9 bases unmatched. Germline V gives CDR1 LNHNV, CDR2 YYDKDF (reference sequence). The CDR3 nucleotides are TGTGCCACCAGCATTCTCCTAGCGGGAGCAGCCTCCTACGAGCAGTACTTC. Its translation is CATSILLAGAASYEQYF.

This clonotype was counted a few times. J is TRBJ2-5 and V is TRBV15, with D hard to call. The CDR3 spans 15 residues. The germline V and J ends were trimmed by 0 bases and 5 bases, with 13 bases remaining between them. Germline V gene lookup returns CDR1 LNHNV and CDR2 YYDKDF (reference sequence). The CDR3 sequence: CATSRDRQTLETQYF. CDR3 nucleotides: TGTGCCACCAGCAGAGATCGGCAGACTCTGGAGACCCAGTACTTC.

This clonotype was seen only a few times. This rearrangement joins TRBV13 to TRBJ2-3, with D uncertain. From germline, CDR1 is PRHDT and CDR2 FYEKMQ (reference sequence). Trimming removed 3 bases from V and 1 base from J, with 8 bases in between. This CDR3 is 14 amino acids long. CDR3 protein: CASSLYSGTDTQYF. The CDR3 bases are TGTGCCAGCAGCTTGTACAGCGGCACAGATACGCAGTATTTT.

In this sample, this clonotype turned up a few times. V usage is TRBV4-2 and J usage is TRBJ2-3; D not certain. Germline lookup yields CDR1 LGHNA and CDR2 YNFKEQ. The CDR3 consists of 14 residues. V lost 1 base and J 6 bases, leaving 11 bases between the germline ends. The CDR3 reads CASSQGPGGDTQYF. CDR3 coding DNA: TGTGCCAGCAGCCAAGGGCCGGGCGGTGATACGCAGTATTTT.

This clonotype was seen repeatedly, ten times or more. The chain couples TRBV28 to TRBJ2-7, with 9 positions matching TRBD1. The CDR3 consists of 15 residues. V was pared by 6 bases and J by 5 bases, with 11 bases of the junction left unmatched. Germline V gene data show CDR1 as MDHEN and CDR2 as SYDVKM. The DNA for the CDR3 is TGTGCCAGCAGCCCCTCTGGACAGGGGCACCACGAGCAGTACTTC. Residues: CASSPSGQGHHEQYF.

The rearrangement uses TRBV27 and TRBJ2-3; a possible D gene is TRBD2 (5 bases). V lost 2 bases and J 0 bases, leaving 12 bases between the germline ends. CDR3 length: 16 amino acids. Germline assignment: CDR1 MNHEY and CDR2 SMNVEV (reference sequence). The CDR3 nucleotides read TGTGCCAGCAGTTTAACAGCGGCCCCTAGCACAGATACGCAGTATTTT. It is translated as CASSLTAAPSTDTQYF.

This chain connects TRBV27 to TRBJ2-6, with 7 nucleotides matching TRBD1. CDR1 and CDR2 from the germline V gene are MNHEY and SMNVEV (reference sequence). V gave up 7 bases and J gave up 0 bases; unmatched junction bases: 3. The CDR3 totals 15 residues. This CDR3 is CASMPGGSGANVLTF. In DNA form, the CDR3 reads TGTGCCAGCATGCCAGGGGGCTCTGGGGCCAACGTCCTGACTTTC.

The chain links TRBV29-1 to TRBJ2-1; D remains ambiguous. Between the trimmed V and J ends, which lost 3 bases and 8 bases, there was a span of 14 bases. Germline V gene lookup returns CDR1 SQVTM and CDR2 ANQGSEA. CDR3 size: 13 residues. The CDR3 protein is CSVDLATLDEQFF. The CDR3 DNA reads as TGCAGCGTTGATTTGGCCACCTTGGATGAGCAGTTCTTC.

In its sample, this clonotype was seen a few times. The CDR3 DNA is TGCAGTGCTTCTCTATACAATGAGCAGTTCTTC. Its protein is CSASLYNEQFF. V and J are TRBV20-1 and TRBJ2-1; D gene uncertain. The germline V gene encodes CDR1 DFQATT and CDR2 SNEGSKA (reference sequence). The CDR3 contains 11 residues. The V end lost 5 bases, the J end lost 4 bases, and 6 bases lay between the germline ends.

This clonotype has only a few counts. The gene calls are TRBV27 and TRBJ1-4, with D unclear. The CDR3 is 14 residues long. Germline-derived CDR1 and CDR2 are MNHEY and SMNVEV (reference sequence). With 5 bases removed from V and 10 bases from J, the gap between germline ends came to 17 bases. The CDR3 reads CASSQSGRDGKLFF. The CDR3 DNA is TGTGCCAGCAGTCAGTCGGGGAGGGATGGAAAACTGTTTTTT.